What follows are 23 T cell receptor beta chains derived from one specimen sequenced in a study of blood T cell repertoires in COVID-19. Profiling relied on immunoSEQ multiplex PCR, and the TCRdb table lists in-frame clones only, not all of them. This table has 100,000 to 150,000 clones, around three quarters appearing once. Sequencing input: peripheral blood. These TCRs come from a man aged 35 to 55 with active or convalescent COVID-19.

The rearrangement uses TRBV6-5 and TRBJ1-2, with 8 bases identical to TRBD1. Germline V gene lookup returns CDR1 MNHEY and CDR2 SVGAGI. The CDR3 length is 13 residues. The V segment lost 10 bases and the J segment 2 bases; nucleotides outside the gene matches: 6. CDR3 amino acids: CATKGQGNYGYTF. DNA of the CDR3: TGTGCCACCAAAGGACAGGGCAACTATGGCTACACCTTC.

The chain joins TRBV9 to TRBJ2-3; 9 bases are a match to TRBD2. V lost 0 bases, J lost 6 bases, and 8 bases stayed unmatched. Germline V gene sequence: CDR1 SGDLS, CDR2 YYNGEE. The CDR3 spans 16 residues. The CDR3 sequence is CASSVESRGGWDTQYF. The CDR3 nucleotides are TGTGCCAGCAGCGTAGAGTCGCGGGGGGGTTGGGATACGCAGTATTTT.

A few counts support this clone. CDR3 bases: TGTGCCAGCAGCTTAACGGGACTAGAAACAGATACGCAGTATTTT. Encoded protein: CASSLTGLETDTQYF. The chain joins TRBV7-3 to TRBJ2-3; 8 bases line up with TRBD2. The CDR3 consists of 15 residues. Looked up from germline, CDR1 is SGHTA and CDR2 is FQGTGA. J lost 3 bases, V lost 0 bases, and 2 bases had no gene match.

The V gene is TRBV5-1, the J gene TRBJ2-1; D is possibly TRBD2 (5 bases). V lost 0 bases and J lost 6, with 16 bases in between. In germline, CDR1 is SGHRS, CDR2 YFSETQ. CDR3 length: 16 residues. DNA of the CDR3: TGCGCCAGCAGCTTGGTAGCCGGGAACACCCTCAATGAGCAGTTCTTC. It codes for CASSLVAGNTLNEQFF.

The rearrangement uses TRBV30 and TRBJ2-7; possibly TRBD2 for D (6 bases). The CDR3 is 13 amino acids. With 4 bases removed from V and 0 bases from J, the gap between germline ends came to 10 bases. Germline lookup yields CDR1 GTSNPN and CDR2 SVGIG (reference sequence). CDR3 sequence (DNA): TGTGCCTGGACAGAGGGACTCTCCTACGAGCAGTACTTC. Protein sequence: CAWTEGLSYEQYF.

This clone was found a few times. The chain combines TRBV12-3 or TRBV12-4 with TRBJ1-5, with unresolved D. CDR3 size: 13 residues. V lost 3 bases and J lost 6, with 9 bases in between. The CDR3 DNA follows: TGTGCCAGCAGTTTCTCTGGAGTTCAGCCCCAGCATTTT. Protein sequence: CASSFSGVQPQHF.

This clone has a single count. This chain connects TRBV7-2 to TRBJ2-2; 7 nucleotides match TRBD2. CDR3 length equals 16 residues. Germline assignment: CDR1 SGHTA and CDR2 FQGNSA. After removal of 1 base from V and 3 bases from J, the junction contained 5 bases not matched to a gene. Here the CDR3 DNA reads TGTGCCAGCAGCTTAGGAGTCGCGGGGGACACCGGGGAGCTGTTTTTT. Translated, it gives CASSLGVAGDTGELFF.

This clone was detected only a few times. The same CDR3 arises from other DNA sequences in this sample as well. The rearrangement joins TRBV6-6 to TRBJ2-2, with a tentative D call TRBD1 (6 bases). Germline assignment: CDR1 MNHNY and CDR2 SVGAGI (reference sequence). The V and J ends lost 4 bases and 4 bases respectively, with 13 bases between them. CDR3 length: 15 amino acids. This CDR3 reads CASSSQGPGTGELFF. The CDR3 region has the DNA TGTGCCAGCAGTTCACAGGGTCCGGGCACCGGGGAGCTGTTTTTT.

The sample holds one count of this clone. The CDR3 nucleotides read TGCGCCAGCAGCTTCGGGTCTGATGGTAAAGATACGCAGTATTTT. This sequence encodes CASSFGSDGKDTQYF. The rearrangement uses TRBV5-1 and TRBJ2-3, with D unresolved. V lost 2 bases and J lost 5, with 15 bases in between. The germline gives CDR1 SGHRS, CDR2 YFSETQ. The CDR3 length is 15 residues.

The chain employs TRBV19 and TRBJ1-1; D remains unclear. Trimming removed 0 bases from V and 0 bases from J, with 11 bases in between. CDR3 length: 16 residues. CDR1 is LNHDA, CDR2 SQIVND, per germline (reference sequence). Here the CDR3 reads CASSIDLRGLNTEAFF. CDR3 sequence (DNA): TGTGCCAGTAGTATAGATCTGCGGGGATTGAACACTGAAGCTTTCTTT.

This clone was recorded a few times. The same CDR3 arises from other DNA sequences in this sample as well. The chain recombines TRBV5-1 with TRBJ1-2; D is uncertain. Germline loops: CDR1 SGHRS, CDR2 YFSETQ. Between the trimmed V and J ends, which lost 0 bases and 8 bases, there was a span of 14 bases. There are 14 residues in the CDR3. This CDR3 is CASSLAGVSYGYTF. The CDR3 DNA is TGCGCCAGCAGCTTGGCCGGGGTATCGTACGGCTACACCTTC.

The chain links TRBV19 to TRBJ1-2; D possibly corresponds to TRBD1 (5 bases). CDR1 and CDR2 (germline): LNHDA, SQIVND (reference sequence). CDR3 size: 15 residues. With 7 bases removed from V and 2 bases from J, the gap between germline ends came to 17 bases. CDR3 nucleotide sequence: TGTGCCAGTAACCCCCAGAGCAGGGTAAACTATGGCTACACCTTC. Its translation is CASNPQSRVNYGYTF. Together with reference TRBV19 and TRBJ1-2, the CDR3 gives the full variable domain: DGGITQSPKYLFRKEGQNVTLSCEQNLNHDAMYWYRQDPGQGLRLIYYSQIVNDFQKGDIAEGYSVSREKKESFPLTVTSAQKNPTAFYLCASNPQSRVNYGYTFGSGTRLTVV.

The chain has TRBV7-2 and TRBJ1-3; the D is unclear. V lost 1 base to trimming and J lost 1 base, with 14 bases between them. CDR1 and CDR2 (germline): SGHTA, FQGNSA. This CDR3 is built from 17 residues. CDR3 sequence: CASSLGGYGGSGNTIYF. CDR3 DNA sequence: TGTGCCAGCAGCTTAGGAGGGTACGGAGGTTCTGGAAACACCATATATTTT. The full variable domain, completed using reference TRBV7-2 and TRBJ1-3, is GAGVSQSPSNKVTEKGKDVELRCDPISGHTALYWYRQSLGQGLEFLIYFQGNSAPDKSGLPSDRFSAERTGGSVSTLTIQRTQQEDSAVYLCASSLGGYGGSGNTIYFGEGSWLTVV.

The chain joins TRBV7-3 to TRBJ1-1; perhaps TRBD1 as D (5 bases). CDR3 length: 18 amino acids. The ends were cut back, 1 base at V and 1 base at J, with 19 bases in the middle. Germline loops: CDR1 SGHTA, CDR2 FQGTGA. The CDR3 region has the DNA TGTGCCAGCAGCTTAAGGGGCGGGGGAGAGGGGAAGAACACTGAAGCTTTCTTT. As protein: CASSLRGGGEGKNTEAFF.

CDR3 sequence (DNA): TGTGCCAGCAGACAGGGGACGATAGAAGAAAAACTGTTTTTT. Translation: CASRQGTIEEKLFF. The chain combines TRBV6-5 with TRBJ1-4, with 7 bases fitting TRBD1. The CDR3 runs 14 residues. Germline CDR1 MNHEY, CDR2 SVGAGI. V dropped 6 bases and J dropped 8; count of bases not matched to a gene: 9.

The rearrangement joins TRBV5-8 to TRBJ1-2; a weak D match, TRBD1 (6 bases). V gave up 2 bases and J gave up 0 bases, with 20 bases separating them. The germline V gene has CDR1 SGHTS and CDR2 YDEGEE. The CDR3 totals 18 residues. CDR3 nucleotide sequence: TGTGCCAGCAGCTTTACCCAGGACAGTAAAGGATCTAACTATGGCTACACCTTC. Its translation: CASSFTQDSKGSNYGYTF.

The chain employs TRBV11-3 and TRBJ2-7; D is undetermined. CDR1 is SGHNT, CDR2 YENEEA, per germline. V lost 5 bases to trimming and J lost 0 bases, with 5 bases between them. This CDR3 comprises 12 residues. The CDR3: CASSPFSYEQYF. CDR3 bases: TGTGCCAGCAGCCCTTTCTCCTACGAGCAGTACTTC.

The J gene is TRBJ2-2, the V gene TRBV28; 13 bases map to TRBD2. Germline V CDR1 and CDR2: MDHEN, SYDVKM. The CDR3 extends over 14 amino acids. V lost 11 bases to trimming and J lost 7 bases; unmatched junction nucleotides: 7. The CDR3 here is CAVLAGGPSGELFF. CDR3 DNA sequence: TGTGCCGTACTAGCGGGGGGGCCTAGCGGGGAGCTGTTTTTT.

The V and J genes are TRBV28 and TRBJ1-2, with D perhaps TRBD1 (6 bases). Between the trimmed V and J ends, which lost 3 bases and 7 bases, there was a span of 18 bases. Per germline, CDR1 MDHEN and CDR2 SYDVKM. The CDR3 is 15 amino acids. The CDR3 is CASSLGGQLTIGYTF. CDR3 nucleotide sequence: TGTGCCAGCAGTTTGGGTGGACAGCTAACTATTGGCTACACCTTC.

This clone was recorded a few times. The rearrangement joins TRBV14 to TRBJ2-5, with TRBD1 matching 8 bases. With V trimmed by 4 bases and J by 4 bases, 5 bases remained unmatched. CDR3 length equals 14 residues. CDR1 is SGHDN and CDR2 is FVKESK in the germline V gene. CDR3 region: CASSRQGRGETQYF. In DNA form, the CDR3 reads TGTGCCAGCAGCCGACAGGGGCGGGGAGAGACCCAGTACTTC.

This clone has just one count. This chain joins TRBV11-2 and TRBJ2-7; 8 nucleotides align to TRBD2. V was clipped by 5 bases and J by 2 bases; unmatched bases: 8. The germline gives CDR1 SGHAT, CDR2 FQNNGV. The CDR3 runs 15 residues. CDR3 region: CASSPISGDAYEQYF. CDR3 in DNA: TGTGCCAGCAGCCCAATTAGCGGGGATGCCTACGAGCAGTACTTC.

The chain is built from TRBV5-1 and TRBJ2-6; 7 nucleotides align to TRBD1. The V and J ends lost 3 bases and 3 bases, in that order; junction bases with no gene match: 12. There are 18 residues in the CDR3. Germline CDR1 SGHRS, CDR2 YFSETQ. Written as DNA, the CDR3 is TGCGCCAGCAGCTCCTTTAACGACAGGGCTAATGGGGCCAACGTCCTGACTTTC. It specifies CASSSFNDRANGANVLTF.

This CDR3 is CASSSWTGGESAEAFF. The CDR3 DNA reads as TGTGCCAGCAGCTCCTGGACAGGGGGAGAGAGCGCTGAAGCTTTCTTT. V is TRBV7-9 and J is TRBJ1-1; TRBD1 aligns across 10 bases. V was pared by 4 bases and J by 6 bases, with 11 bases of the junction left unmatched. CDR1 and CDR2 (germline): SEHNR, FQNEAQ (reference sequence). This CDR3 has 16 amino acids. Full variable domain (remainder filled in from reference TRBV7-9 and TRBJ1-1): DTGVSQNPRHKITKRGQNVTFRCDPISEHNRLYWYRQTLGQGPEFLTYFQNEAQLEKSRLLSDRFSAERPKGSFSTLEIQRTEQGDSAMYLCASSSWTGGESAEAFFGQGTRLTVV.